Shown below are 9 T cell receptor beta chains from a single sample sequenced in a study of ipilimumab plus nivolumab after autologous stem cell transplantation. Produced via immunoSEQ multiplex PCR; TCRdb's table is partial and in-frame only. Among 20,000 to 30,000 clones, approximately 86% were seen once, and the ten largest hold 4% to 6%. Sequencing used PBMCs, obtained in a trial of ipilimumab plus nivolumab as post-transplant consolidation. Receptors originate from a male donor with diffuse large B-cell lymphoma.

V is TRBV7-2 and J is TRBJ1-2, with a tentative D call TRBD1 (6 bases). CDR1 is SGHTA and CDR2 is FQGNSA in the germline V gene. Trimming took 5 bases from V and 1 from J, leaving 8 bases between them. CDR3 length equals 13 residues. This CDR3 is CASSGQLNYGYTF. The DNA of the CDR3 is TGTGCCAGCAGCGGACAGCTTAACTATGGCTACACCTTC.

The chain combines TRBV2 with TRBJ1-5, with D possibly being TRBD1 (5 bases). V was cut by 6 bases and J by 1 base, with 10 bases left in between. CDR1 is SNHLY and CDR2 is FYNNEI in the germline V gene. The CDR3 covers 14 residues. The CDR3 loop reads CASRDGHSNQPQHF. The CDR3 nucleotides are TGTGCCAGCAGGGACGGACACAGCAATCAGCCCCAGCATTTT. Complete variable domain (other parts from reference TRBV2 and TRBJ1-5): EPEVTQTPSHQVTQMGQEVILRCVPISNHLYFYWYRQILGQKVEFLVSFYNNEISEKSEIFDDQFSVERPDGSNFTLKIRSTKLEDSAMYFCASRDGHSNQPQHFGDGTRLSIL.

This clone was recorded once. V and J are TRBV7-2 and TRBJ2-7; TRBD1 matches at 9 bases. This CDR3 region has 16 residues. Germline-derived CDR1 and CDR2 are SGHTA and FQGNSA. V lost 5 bases to trimming and J lost 2 bases; unmatched junction nucleotides: 10. The CDR3 spells CASSTKGGTGPYEQYF. As DNA, the CDR3 is TGTGCCAGCAGCACAAAAGGGGGGACAGGGCCCTACGAGCAGTACTTC.

The CDR3 coding sequence is TGCAGCGGGGGCCCTTACAATGAGCAGTTCTTC. Encoded protein: CSGGPYNEQFF. The gene calls are TRBV20-1 and TRBJ2-1; the D gene could be TRBD1 or TRBD2 (6 bases each). The CDR3 spans 11 residues. Germline-derived CDR1 and CDR2 are DFQATT and SNEGSKA (reference sequence).

The chain joins TRBV4-3 to TRBJ2-3; tentative D call: TRBD2 (6 bases). Germline-derived CDR1 and CDR2 are LGHNA and YSLEER. The CDR3 runs to 15 residues. V lost 1 base, J lost 2 bases, and 10 bases lay in between. In DNA form, the CDR3 reads TGCGCCAGCAGCCAAGGCGGGGCGAACACAGATACGCAGTATTTT. It translates to CASSQGGANTDTQYF.

This sequence joins TRBV7-2 and TRBJ1-1; 9 positions agree with TRBD1. Germline V gene sequence: CDR1 SGHTA, CDR2 FQGNSA. The CDR3 has 15 amino acids. V was clipped by 4 bases and J by 0 bases; unmatched bases: 3. Written as DNA, the CDR3 is TGTGCCAGCAGCTACTGGACAGGGGTGAACACTGAAGCTTTCTTT. Residues: CASSYWTGVNTEAFF.

The V gene is TRBV18, the J gene TRBJ2-1; D is tentatively TRBD1 or TRBD2 (5 bases each). The CDR3 loop spans 15 amino acids. Germline values: CDR1 KGHSH, CDR2 LQKENI. V lost 1 base to trimming and J lost 9 bases, with 16 bases between them. The CDR3 DNA sequence: TGTGCCAGCTCACCACTGGGGCAGGGAGATGGTGAGCAGTTCTTC. This sequence encodes CASSPLGQGDGEQFF.

V gene TRBV15 combines with J gene TRBJ1-1, with D uncertain. This CDR3 spans 15 amino acids. Germline values: CDR1 LNHNV, CDR2 YYDKDF (reference sequence). Trimming left V 0 bases short and J 2 bases short, with 10 bases between. The chain's CDR3 is CATSRDLARNTEAFF. The CDR3 DNA reads TGTGCCACCAGCAGAGACCTCGCCCGCAACACTGAAGCTTTCTTT.

This chain links TRBV18 with TRBJ2-1; D may be TRBD1 (6 bases). V was clipped by 7 bases and J by 0 bases, with 13 bases between them. The length of the CDR3 is 15 residues. Germline V CDR1 and CDR2: KGHSH, LQKENI. CDR3: CASYRAQSSYNEQFF. DNA for the CDR3: TGTGCCAGCTACAGGGCTCAGAGCTCCTACAATGAGCAGTTCTTC.